A selection of T cell receptor beta chains follows, all from one sample in a study of response to subunit inactivated influenza vaccine. TCRdb reanalysed the RT-PCR reads using MiXCR and keeps one entry per CDR3 protein. Found here are roughly 710,000 distinct CDR3 sequences, about 15% of them singletons; the top ten hold around 7.6%. The input for sequencing was PBMCs from blood, taken around 15 days before vaccination. These receptors came from a man aged 45-65 years who received an inactivated influenza vaccine. Both conserved end residues are part of each CDR3. The order of the fields is clone size, V gene, D gene, J gene, CDR3 protein, CDR3 DNA. The D gene is left open where the match is weak. Only part of the rows carry a size: once, few, many, or a class if the clone is expanded.

>few|TRBV27|-|TRBJ1-1
CASSFAGLGTEAFF
TGTGCCAGCAGTTTCGCAGGGCTGGGCACTGAAGCTTTCTTT
>-|TRBV4-1|-|TRBJ1-5
CASSQLGTAGLRPQHF
TGCGCCAGCAGCCAGCTCGGGACGGCTGGTTTGCGGCCCCAGCATTTT
>-|TRBV7-9|TRBD2|TRBJ2-5
CASSPRDYGETQYF
TGTGCCAGCAGCCCACGGGACTATGGGGAGACCCAGTACTTC
>-|TRBV28|-|TRBJ1-5
CATIPGQRRNQPQHF
TGTGCCACCATCCCTGGACAGCGACGCAATCAGCCCCAGCATTTT
>many|TRBV7-8|-|TRBJ2-2
CASSLGFGELFF
TGTGCCAGCAGCTTAGGGTTTGGGGAGCTGTTTTTT
>-|TRBV11-2|-|TRBJ2-7
CASSLMRTNYEQYF
TGTGCCAGCAGCTTAATGAGGACCAACTACGAGCAGTACTTC
>few|TRBV4-2|-|TRBJ1-4
CASSQDPRAGEKLFF
TGTGCCAGCAGCCAAGATCCGCGCGCGGGGGAAAAACTGTTTTTT
>-|TRBV6-2/TRBV6-3|-|TRBJ2-5
CASSYSIAGQFQETQYF
TGTGCCAGCAGTTACTCGATTGCGGGACAGTTCCAAGAGACCCAGTACTTC
>-|TRBV20-1|TRBD2|TRBJ2-5
CSAAPRRMTSRTETQYF
TGCAGTGCCGCACCACGACGCATGACTAGCAGGACGGAGACCCAGTACTTC
>few|TRBV15|-|TRBJ2-3
CATSRDRTDLSTDTQYF
TGTGCCACCAGCAGAGATAGGACAGACCTTAGCACAGATACGCAGTATTTT
>few|TRBV29-1|TRBD2|TRBJ2-3
CSVGTSGRDTQYF
TGCAGCGTTGGGACTAGCGGGAGGGATACGCAGTATTTT
>few|TRBV6-1|TRBD1|TRBJ1-1
CASRQDRVGTEAFF
TGTGCCAGTCGACAGGACAGGGTTGGTACTGAAGCTTTCTTT
>-|TRBV20-1|-|TRBJ2-7
CSAPPGSSNEQYF
TGCAGTGCCCCTCCCGGGAGCAGCAACGAGCAGTACTTC
>many|TRBV12-3/TRBV12-4|-|TRBJ2-2
CASTLTGPISGELFF
TGTGCCAGCACCCTCACAGGCCCTATCTCCGGGGAGCTGTTTTTT
>-|TRBV29-1|-|TRBJ1-1
CSVGATNTEAFF
TGCAGCGTTGGAGCAACGAACACTGAAGCTTTCTTT
>few|TRBV20-1|-|TRBJ2-7
CSASDPGALLAYEQYF
TGCAGTGCTAGTGATCCCGGGGCCCTACTAGCCTACGAGCAGTACTTC
>few|TRBV5-1|TRBD2|TRBJ2-1
CASRPPGGAHVYNEQFF
TGCGCCAGCAGACCCCCGGGGGGGGCCCATGTCTACAATGAGCAGTTCTTC
>few|TRBV6-2/TRBV6-3|-|TRBJ1-1
CASRHSGAENTEAFF
TGTGCCAGCAGACATTCGGGAGCCGAGAACACTGAAGCTTTCTTT
>many|TRBV6-5|TRBD1|TRBJ1-1
CASRGTGVSTEAFF
TGTGCCAGCAGGGGGACAGGGGTGAGCACTGAAGCTTTCTTT
>many|TRBV9|-|TRBJ1-1
CASSVEDTEAFF
TGTGCCAGCAGCGTAGAGGACACTGAAGCTTTCTTT
>many|TRBV20-1|TRBD1|TRBJ2-3
CSARALGQGASFSTDTQYF
TGCAGTGCTAGAGCCCTCGGACAGGGGGCATCTTTTAGCACAGATACGCAGTATTTT
>many|TRBV5-1|-|TRBJ2-3
CASSGGPSTDTQYF
TGCGCCAGCAGTGGGGGACCGAGCACAGATACGCAGTATTTT
>few|TRBV15|-|TRBJ1-3
CATSRDFPEPGNTIYF
TGTGCCACCAGCAGAGATTTCCCCGAGCCTGGAAACACCATATATTTT
>few|TRBV20-1|TRBD2|TRBJ2-1
CSARLAGANEQFF
TGCAGTGCTAGGCTAGCGGGGGCTAATGAGCAGTTCTTC
>-|TRBV30|-|TRBJ2-2
CAWTQGFPGELFF
TGTGCCTGGACACAAGGATTCCCCGGGGAGCTGTTTTTT
>few|TRBV5-5|-|TRBJ2-3
CASSLENGGSTDTQYF
TGTGCCAGCAGCTTAGAGAACGGCGGGAGCACAGATACGCAGTATTTT
>-|TRBV6-5|TRBD1|TRBJ2-3
CASSYATGGSTDTQYF
TGTGCCAGCAGTTACGCGACAGGGGGGAGCACAGATACGCAGTATTTT
>-|TRBV20-1|-|TRBJ1-6
CSASHRTGNSPLHF
TGCAGTGCTAGCCATCGGACGGGCAATTCACCCCTCCACTTT
>-|TRBV6-2/TRBV6-3|-|TRBJ2-7
CASTDPGLEQYF
TGTGCCAGCACCGATCCAGGGCTTGAGCAGTACTTC
>few|TRBV7-9|TRBD1|TRBJ1-4
CASSPGQGGGEKLFF
TGTGCCAGCAGCCCAGGACAGGGAGGCGGTGAAAAACTGTTTTTT
>few|TRBV5-6|-|TRBJ2-1
CASSLGQLHNEQFF
TGTGCCAGCAGCTTGGGGCAGCTCCACAATGAGCAGTTCTTC
>few|TRBV29-1|-|TRBJ2-2
CSVLTPGRGELFF
TGCAGCGTCCTCACCCCGGGGAGAGGAGAGCTGTTTTTT
>-|TRBV13|-|TRBJ1-6
CASSLDRGRNNSPLHF
TGTGCCAGCAGCTTAGATCGGGGCAGAAATAATTCACCCCTCCACTTT
>few|TRBV20-1|-|TRBJ2-7
CSAKSSVHYEQYF
TGCAGTGCTAAGTCTAGCGTACACTACGAGCAGTACTTC
>few|TRBV4-1|-|TRBJ2-1
CASSQERGLDEQFF
TGCGCCAGCAGCCAAGAACGGGGTCTGGATGAGCAGTTCTTC
>many|TRBV3-1|TRBD1|TRBJ2-7
CASSQEGQTGLIAYEQYF
TGTGCCAGCAGCCAAGAAGGGCAGACAGGGTTGATCGCCTACGAGCAGTACTTC
>few|TRBV28|-|TRBJ2-7
CASSWDTDSYFYEQYF
TGTGCCAGCAGTTGGGACACCGATTCGTACTTCTACGAGCAGTACTTC
>many|TRBV5-1|-|TRBJ2-2
CASSLTGRNTGELFF
TGTGCCAGCAGTTTAACCGGGAGGAACACCGGGGAGCTGTTTTTT
>many|TRBV7-2|-|TRBJ1-5
CASSLGTPNQPQHF
TGTGCCAGCAGCTTAGGGACACCCAATCAGCCCCAGCATTTT
>few|TRBV10-3|TRBD1|TRBJ1-1
CAISRQGGTEAFF
TGTGCCATCAGTAGACAGGGAGGCACTGAAGCTTTCTTT
>few|TRBV28|TRBD2|TRBJ2-1
CASSQPSGGANEQFF
TGTGCCAGCAGTCAACCTAGCGGGGGGGCCAATGAGCAGTTCTTC
>few|TRBV5-1|TRBD1|TRBJ2-2
CASSADRGWTGELFF
TGCGCCAGCAGCGCGGACAGGGGGTGGACCGGGGAGCTGTTTTTT